These 13 T cell receptor beta chains came from one sample sequenced in a study of blood T cell repertoires in COVID-19 (dated by TCRdb to 2019 to 2021). Library preparation used the immunoSEQ multiplex PCR assay. In TCRdb, the immuneACCESS table is reduced to in-frame sequences with V and J assigned. These tables do not hold every clone; where another copy was compared, an unresolved V gene accounts for under half, and the others remain unexplained. Across this sample there are roughly 100,000 clones, with about 79% seen only once. The leading ten clones occupy roughly 6.2% of the sample. The specimen was peripheral blood. The receptors originated from a man at least 80 years old with COVID-19, enrolled during active disease.

The V call is TRBV30, the J call TRBJ1-5; D gene ambiguous. Trimming pared 2 bases from V and 2 bases from J, leaving 10 bases between. The CDR3 runs 14 residues. Germline-derived CDR1 and CDR2 are GTSNPN and SVGIG (reference sequence). The CDR3 coding sequence is TGTGCCTGGAGTATACTCGAGGGCAATCAGCCCCAGCATTTT. It codes for CAWSILEGNQPQHF.

The genes are TRBV7-3 and TRBJ2-5, with 8 bases fitting TRBD2. Germline assignment: CDR1 SGHTA and CDR2 FQGTGA. The CDR3 sequence is 17 residues long. The J segment lost 5 bases and the V segment lost 0 bases, leaving 11 bases of the junction unmatched. The chain's CDR3 is CASSLTARGAPRETQYF. The CDR3 DNA is TGTGCCAGCAGCTTAACCGCGCGGGGGGCCCCGCGGGAGACCCAGTACTTC.

The chain links TRBV27 to TRBJ2-7; D gene uncertain. The V end lost 3 bases, the J end lost 2 bases, and 11 bases lay between the germline ends. The CDR3 consists of 14 residues. Germline V gene sequence: CDR1 MNHEY, CDR2 SMNVEV (reference sequence). The CDR3, as DNA: TGTGCCAGCAGTTTTGCATTGACACCCTACGAGCAGTACTTC. Translation gives CASSFALTPYEQYF.

The V and J genes are TRBV5-5 and TRBJ1-4; D gene ambiguous. Germline V gives CDR1 SGHKS, CDR2 YYEKEE (reference sequence). V gave up 7 bases and J gave up 8 bases, with 12 bases separating them. The CDR3 is 12 amino acids. The CDR3 bases are TGTGCCAGCTCCCAGGAAGGAGAAAAACTGTTTTTT. This codes for CASSQEGEKLFF.

V and J are TRBV18 and TRBJ2-1, with 9 nucleotides matching TRBD1. After removal of 3 bases from V and 5 bases from J, the junction contained 5 bases not matched to a gene. Germline V gene lookup returns CDR1 KGHSH and CDR2 LQKENI. The CDR3 runs to 15 residues. The CDR3 bases are TGTGCCAGCTCACCCGGGGACAGGGTCCACAATGAGCAGTTCTTC. It yields the protein CASSPGDRVHNEQFF.

The rearrangement links TRBV7-9 to TRBJ2-7; weak D call: TRBD1 (6 bases). CDR3 length: 14 residues. V lost 5 bases and J lost 0, with 11 bases in between. Germline CDR1 reads SEHNR; CDR2 reads FQNEAQ (reference sequence). The CDR3 DNA follows: TGTGCCAGCAGCCCTCTAGGGGGCTCCTACGAGCAGTACTTC. It is translated as CASSPLGGSYEQYF.

This chain connects TRBV5-1 to TRBJ2-7, with D maybe TRBD2 (6 bases). The CDR3 covers 15 residues. V was pared by 5 bases and J by 2 bases, with 17 bases between. CDR1 and CDR2 from the germline V gene are SGHRS and YFSETQ. The CDR3 region is CASSYGTFIAYEQYF. CDR3 coding DNA: TGCGCCAGCAGTTACGGGACTTTTATAGCCTACGAGCAGTACTTC.

The chain employs TRBV6-6 and TRBJ2-1; tentative D call: TRBD2 (7 bases). Per the germline V gene, CDR1 is MNHNY and CDR2 is SVGAGI (reference sequence). The CDR3 runs 13 residues. V lost 10 bases and J 9 bases, leaving 19 bases between the germline ends. Here the CDR3 DNA reads TGTGCCACCTCGCTAGCGGAGGGGGGTGAGCAGTTCTTC. Translating gives CATSLAEGGEQFF.

The rearrangement joins TRBV29-1 to TRBJ2-7; 9 bases match TRBD1. With V trimmed by 7 bases and J by 5 bases, 15 bases remained unmatched. CDR1 is SQVTM and CDR2 is ANQGSEA in the germline V gene. The CDR3 loop spans 15 amino acids. DNA for the CDR3: TGCAGCGCAGGGCCCCGGACAGGGGCAAGGGACGAGCAGTACTTC. The encoded protein is CSAGPRTGARDEQYF.

The chain has TRBV7-8 and TRBJ2-7, with D tentatively TRBD2 (5 bases). The V end was cut by 2 bases, the J end by 6 bases, with 17 bases between. CDR1 and CDR2 from the germline V gene are SGHVS and FQNEAQ. The CDR3 is 15 amino acids. Written as DNA, the CDR3 is TGTGCCAGCAGCTTAAGTGGTAGCCCGGCGGGCGAGCAGTACTTC. Protein: CASSLSGSPAGEQYF. Drawing the rest from reference TRBV7-8 and TRBJ2-7, the complete variable domain is GAGVSQSPRYKVAKRGQDVALRCDPISGHVSLFWYQQALGQGPEFLTYFQNEAQLDKSGLPSDRFFAERPEGSVSTLKIQRTQQEDSAVYLCASSLSGSPAGEQYFGPGTRLTVT.

The chain uses TRBV11-2 and TRBJ1-5; no firm D call. The V end lost 1 base, the J end lost 5 bases, and 6 bases lay between the germline ends. CDR3 size: 13 residues. Germline assignment: CDR1 SGHAT and CDR2 FQNNGV. The CDR3 DNA reads as TGTGCCAGCAGCTTAGCCAGATATCAGCCCCAGCATTTT. Encoded protein: CASSLARYQPQHF.

This clone has only a few counts. This sequence joins TRBV28 and TRBJ1-2; the D is unclear. Trimming pared 5 bases from V and 2 bases from J, leaving 9 bases between. CDR1 and CDR2 (germline): MDHEN, SYDVKM. The CDR3 is 13 residues long. CDR3 DNA: TGTGCCAGCAGTGCCGGGTACAACTATGGCTACACCTTC. Protein sequence: CASSAGYNYGYTF.

This clone was seen only once. The J gene is TRBJ2-2, the V gene TRBV7-3, with TRBD1 matching 7 bases. Germline lookup yields CDR1 SGHTA and CDR2 FQGTGA. The CDR3 sequence is 13 residues long. V gave up 4 bases and J gave up 6 bases; unmatched junction bases: 2. The CDR3 DNA sequence: TGTGCCAGCAGCTCGCAGGGGGCCGGGGAGCTGTTTTTT. It is translated as CASSSQGAGELFF.